This TCR beta chain came from a study of human T cells and chemical hapten exposure. About the study: Sensitization used 2% DPC on around 2 cm by around 2 cm upper inner arm skin. Patients, a majority of them female, were diagnosed with alopecia areata, totalis or universalis. Study-level findings and limits: Donors, who had alopecia, may show an immune response that differs from healthy people's.

Time point of the sample: pre-sensitization, week 0. Treatment given: therapeutic diphenylcyclopropenone sensitization with weekly scalp DPC. From the RACE reads, TCRdb called clonotypes with MiXCR, one entry per CDR3 protein. Counted here are about 80,000 distinct CDR3 sequences, about 15% occurring once; the ten biggest clones make up 3.5% to 6%. This clonotype is deemed medium-sized. The antigen remains undetermined. The clonotype comes from a woman aged 45-65 years with alopecia areata. Some clones in this sample may be carry-over from other donors' samples. This specimen was whole blood, taken in connection with sensitization to the hapten diphenylcyclopropenone (DPC).

The CDR3, as DNA: TGTGCCAGCAGCCGCGTAGAGACCCAGTACTTC. Its translation is CASSRVETQYF. J is TRBJ2-5 and V is TRBV11-2, with D hard to call. The CDR3 is 11 amino acids. Germline CDR1 is SGHAT and CDR2 is FQNNGV. The V and J ends lost 5 bases and 4 bases respectively, with 5 bases between them. The full variable domain, rest sourced from reference TRBV11-2 and TRBJ2-5, is EAGVAQSPRYKIIEKRQSVAFWCNPISGHATLYWYQQILGQGPKLLIQFQNNGVVDDSQLPKDRFSAERLKGVDSTLKIQPAKLEDSAVYLCASSRVETQYFGPGTRLLVL.